This T cell receptor beta chain was identified during a study of shared clonotypes between healthy human individuals. Concerning this clone itself: In the same sample, other DNA sequences code for this CDR3.

This CDR3 spans 14 amino acids. In germline, CDR1 is MNHNS, CDR2 SASEGT. V lost 1 base, J lost 4 bases, and 1 base stayed unmatched. Profiled with immunoSEQ multiplex PCR; TCRdb holds only in-frame clones, not every one. The sample records under 2,000,000 clones, about 95% being singletons. CD45RO-negative, CCR7-positively selected cells formed the naive CD8 fraction, excluding terminally differentiated effector memory CD45RA+ cells. The genes are TRBV6-1 and TRBJ2-7; 10 nucleotides match TRBD1. This clonotype originated in a young man in good health. The sample taken for sequencing was naive CD8+ T cells sorted from blood. The CDR3 nucleotides read TGTGCCAGCAGTGAAGGGGACAGGGGTTACGAGCAGTACTTC. Protein sequence: CASSEGDRGYEQYF.